Following are 9 T cell receptor beta chains from one sample sequenced in a study of CD8 T cells in ankylosing spondylitis. TCRdb fed the 5' RACE reads into MiXCR, producing one record per CDR3 protein. The sample includes hundreds of thousands of distinct CDR3 sequences, about 30% of them seen just once. The sequenced sample was blood, either unsorted or a sorted T cell fraction (not recorded which). The source of these receptors is a male donor with ankylosing spondylitis or in good health (not recorded which).

The V gene is TRBV20-1, the J gene TRBJ2-2, with 7 bases fitting TRBD2. V was pared by 2 bases and J by 0 bases, with 6 bases of the junction left unmatched. The CDR3 totals 16 residues. In germline, CDR1 is DFQATT, CDR2 SNEGSKA (reference sequence). CDR3 nucleotide sequence: TGCAGTGCTAGACCCGGGGGGAGGCCGAACACCGGGGAGCTGTTTTTT. Amino acid sequence: CSARPGGRPNTGELFF.

This clonotype was detected a few times. This sequence joins TRBV20-1 and TRBJ2-1; TRBD2 matches at 8 bases. Trimming at V came to 3 bases and at J to 8 bases, leaving 12 bases not matched to a gene. The germline V gene encodes CDR1 DFQATT and CDR2 SNEGSKA (reference sequence). The CDR3 is made up of 15 amino acids. CDR3 protein: CSARIPGGLRHEQFF. The CDR3 DNA is TGCAGTGCTAGGATCCCGGGGGGGCTAAGGCATGAGCAGTTCTTC.

This clonotype was observed a handful of times. The V and J genes are TRBV20-1 and TRBJ2-1; D unresolved. In germline, CDR1 is DFQATT, CDR2 SNEGSKA (reference sequence). The germline V and J ends were trimmed by 2 bases and 0 bases, with 5 bases remaining between them. This CDR3 comprises 13 residues. CDR3 region: CSARRFSYNEQFF. DNA of the CDR3: TGCAGTGCTAGACGTTTCTCCTACAATGAGCAGTTCTTC.

This sequence joins TRBV28 and TRBJ2-7; no firm D call. This CDR3 contains 12 residues. Trimming pared 4 bases from V and 7 bases from J, leaving 11 bases between. The germline V gene encodes CDR1 MDHEN and CDR2 SYDVKM. CDR3 protein: CASSSDRTEQYF. The CDR3 DNA follows: TGTGCCAGCAGTTCTGATCGTACGGAGCAGTACTTC.

The V gene is TRBV7-9, the J gene TRBJ2-3; TRBD1 is a possible D gene (5 bases). Germline CDR1 is SEHNR and CDR2 is FQNEAQ (reference sequence). The germline V and J ends were trimmed by 3 bases and 0 bases, with 13 bases remaining between them. The CDR3 is made up of 16 amino acids. The CDR3 coding sequence is TGTGCCAGCAGCTTTCCTGACAGTTCTAGCACAGATACGCAGTATTTT. It encodes CASSFPDSSSTDTQYF.

This clonotype was recorded a few times. V and J are TRBV12-3 or TRBV12-4 and TRBJ1-6; no definite D call. This CDR3 is built from 14 residues. Trimming cost V 8 bases and J 8 bases, with 16 bases left between them. DNA for the CDR3: TGTGCCAGCTCCCCCCAAGCGAAGGATTCACCCCTCCACTTT. It encodes CASSPQAKDSPLHF.

This clonotype was recorded a few times. V and J are TRBV28 and TRBJ2-3, with TRBD2 identical over 12 bases. Germline V gene sequence: CDR1 MDHEN, CDR2 SYDVKM. The CDR3 is 16 residues long. Losses at the gene ends were 6 bases for V and 3 bases for J; bases not matched to a gene: 7. The CDR3 is CASSLLAGGPTDTQYF. CDR3 nucleotides: TGTGCCAGCAGCCTCCTAGCGGGGGGGCCAACAGATACGCAGTATTTT.

The J gene is TRBJ2-7, the V gene TRBV28; tentatively, D is TRBD1 or TRBD2 (5 bases each). CDR3 length: 17 amino acids. Per the germline V gene, CDR1 is MDHEN and CDR2 is SYDVKM. V was shortened by 5 bases and J by 0 bases, with 20 bases between the two germline ends. The CDR3 DNA sequence: TGTGCCAGCAGTCCCTCCCCCGGGACCGCAAGCTCCTACGAGCAGTACTTC. Residues: CASSPSPGTASSYEQYF.

A few counts support this clonotype. The V and J genes are TRBV29-1 and TRBJ2-1; TRBD2 matches 11 bases. The CDR3 totals 14 residues. V shed 1 base and J 8 bases; nucleotides not matched to a gene: 4. Per germline, CDR1 SQVTM and CDR2 ANQGSEA. The CDR3 DNA follows: TGCAGCGTTGAAGGTAGCGGGGGGGCCTATGAGCAGTTCTTC. Translated, it gives CSVEGSGGAYEQFF.